The present TCR beta chain was sequenced within a study of Graves' ophthalmopathy and Graves' hyperthyroidism. Findings and limits, study-wide: Detection in blood was also observed for most expanded thyroid clonotypes above 0.001 frequency.

V was trimmed by 9 bases and J by 8 bases, leaving 22 bases between them. The CDR3 contains 14 residues. From germline, CDR1 is LNHDA and CDR2 SQIVND (reference sequence). Amplifying from RNA transcripts, the study obtained TCR beta CDR3 regions. Second-round multiplex PCR came after a first-round RT-PCR that employed HTBI primers. TCRdb reprocessed the multiplex PCR reads via MiXCR and lists one record per CDR3 protein. The sample yields about 740,000 distinct CDR3 sequences, roughly 41% seen once. This clonotype came up many times. Its specificity is not known. Input material: peripheral blood. The receptor was derived from an adult man with Graves' ophthalmopathy. The chain combines TRBV19 with TRBJ1-2; no definite D call. CDR3 nucleotide sequence: TGTGCCAGCCACCCTCCCGGGCAGATGGGAGGCTACACCTTC. Translation gives CASHPPGQMGGYTF.